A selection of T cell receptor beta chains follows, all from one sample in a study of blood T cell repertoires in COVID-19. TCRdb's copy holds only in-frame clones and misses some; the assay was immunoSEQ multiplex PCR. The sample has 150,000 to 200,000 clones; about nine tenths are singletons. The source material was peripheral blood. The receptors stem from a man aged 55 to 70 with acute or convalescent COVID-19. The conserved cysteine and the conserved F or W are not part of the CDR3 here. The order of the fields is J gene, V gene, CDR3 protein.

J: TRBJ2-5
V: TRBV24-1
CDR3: ATSDSPKETQY

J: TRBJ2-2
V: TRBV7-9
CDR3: ASSPRGGLREITGELF

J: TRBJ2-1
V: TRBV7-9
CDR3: ASSLDRGSYNEQF

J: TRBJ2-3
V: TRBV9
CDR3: ASSEGSGGAIDTQY

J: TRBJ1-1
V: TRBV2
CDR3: ASSGQLNTEAF

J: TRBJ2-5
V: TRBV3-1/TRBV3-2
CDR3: ASSQLLAGELQETQY

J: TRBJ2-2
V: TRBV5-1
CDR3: ASSPGTANTGELF

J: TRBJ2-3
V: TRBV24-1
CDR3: ATSDPGQGYTDTQY

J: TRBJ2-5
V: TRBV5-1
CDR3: ASSSASVIETQY

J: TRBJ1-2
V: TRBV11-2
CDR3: ASSLGPGSFNYGYT

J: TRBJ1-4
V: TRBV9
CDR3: ASSEGDGRNEKLF

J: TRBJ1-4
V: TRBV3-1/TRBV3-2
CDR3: ASSQGHSNEKLF

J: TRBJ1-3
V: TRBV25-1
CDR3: ASSDPGTGNGNTIY

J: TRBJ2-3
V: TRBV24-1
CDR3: ATSDPSGGDTQY

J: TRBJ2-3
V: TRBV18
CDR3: ASSPRAASLAGVVDTQY

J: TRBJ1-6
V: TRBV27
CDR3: ASSITGLDNSPLH

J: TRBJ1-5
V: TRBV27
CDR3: ASRATGGVGQPQH

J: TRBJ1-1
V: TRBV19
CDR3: ASSVRGAEAF

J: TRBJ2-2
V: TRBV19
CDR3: ASSTRGTEGTGELF

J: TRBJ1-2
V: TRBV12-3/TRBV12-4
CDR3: ASSHQHLYGYT

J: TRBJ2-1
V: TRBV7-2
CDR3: ASSLSGGYNEQF

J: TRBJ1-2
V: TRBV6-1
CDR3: ASSEVTGDYGYT

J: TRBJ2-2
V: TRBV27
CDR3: ASSLYLGLGSTGELF

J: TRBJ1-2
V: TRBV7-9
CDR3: ASSLGRQGEGYT

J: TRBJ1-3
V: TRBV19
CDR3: ASSGQGASNTIY

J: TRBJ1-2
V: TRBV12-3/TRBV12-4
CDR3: ASKTGANYGYT

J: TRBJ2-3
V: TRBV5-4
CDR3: ASSLLAVTDTQY

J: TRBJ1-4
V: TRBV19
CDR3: ASSREDRDLF

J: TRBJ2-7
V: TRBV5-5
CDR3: ASSALGGEQY

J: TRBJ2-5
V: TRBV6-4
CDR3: ASSMTGGIEETQY

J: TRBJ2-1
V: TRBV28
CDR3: ASSSVTSNEQF

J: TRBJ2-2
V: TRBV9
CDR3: ASSVGGKVNRGITGELF

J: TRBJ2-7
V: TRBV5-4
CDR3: ASSLRQGANEQY

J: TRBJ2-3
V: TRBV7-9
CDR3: ASSLRPAGSTDTQY

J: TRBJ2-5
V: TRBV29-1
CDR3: SVSGLAGGGTQETQY

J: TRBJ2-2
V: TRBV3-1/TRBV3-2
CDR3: ASSPRGYANTGELF

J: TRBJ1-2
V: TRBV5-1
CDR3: ASSLTDANYGYT

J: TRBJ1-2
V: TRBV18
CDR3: ASSPNQDGSGGYT

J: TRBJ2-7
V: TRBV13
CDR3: ASSPKTGGALVEQY

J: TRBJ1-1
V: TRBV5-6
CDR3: ASSLVRGMNTEAF

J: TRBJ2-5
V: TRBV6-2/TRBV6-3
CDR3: ASSSREETQY

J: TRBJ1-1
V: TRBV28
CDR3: ASSPELMNTEAF

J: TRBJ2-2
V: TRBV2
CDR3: ASSDRVITGELF

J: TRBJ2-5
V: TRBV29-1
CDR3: SVLQGGETQY